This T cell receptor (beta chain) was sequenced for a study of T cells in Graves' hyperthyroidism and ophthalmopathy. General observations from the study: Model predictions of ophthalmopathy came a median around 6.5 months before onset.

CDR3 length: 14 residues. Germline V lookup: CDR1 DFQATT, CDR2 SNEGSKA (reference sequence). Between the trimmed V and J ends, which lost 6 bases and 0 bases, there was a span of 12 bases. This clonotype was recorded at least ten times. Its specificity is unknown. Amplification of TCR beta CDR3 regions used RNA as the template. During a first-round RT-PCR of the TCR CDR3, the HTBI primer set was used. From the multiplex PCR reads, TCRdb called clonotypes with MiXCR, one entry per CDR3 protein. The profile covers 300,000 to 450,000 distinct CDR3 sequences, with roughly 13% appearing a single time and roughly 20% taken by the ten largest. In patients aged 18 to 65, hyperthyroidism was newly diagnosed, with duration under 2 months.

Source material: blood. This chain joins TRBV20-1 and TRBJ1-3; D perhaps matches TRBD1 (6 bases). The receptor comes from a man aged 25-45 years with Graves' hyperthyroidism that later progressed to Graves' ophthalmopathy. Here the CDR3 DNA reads TGCAGTGCCACCAGGGGAATCTCTGGAAACACCATATATTTT. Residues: CSATRGISGNTIYF.